A single sample gave rise to the 24 T cell receptor beta chains below, sequenced in a study of T cells in Graves' hyperthyroidism and ophthalmopathy. Researchers took RNA transcripts and amplified the TCR beta CDR3 regions from them. During a first-round RT-PCR of the TCR CDR3, the HTBI primer set was used. TCRdb re-called the multiplex PCR reads through MiXCR, storing one row per CDR3 protein. The table shows 550,000 to 600,000 distinct CDR3 sequences, with about 14% occurring only once. The sample taken for sequencing was blood. Source of these receptors: a woman aged 18-30 years with Graves' ophthalmopathy.

This chain uses TRBV29-1 with TRBJ2-7; D ambiguous. The germline gives CDR1 SQVTM, CDR2 ANQGSEA. Trimming stripped 5 bases from V and 2 bases from J, with 10 bases between. The CDR3 sequence is 12 residues long. For the CDR3, the DNA is TGCAGCGTTAAACCCACTCCCTACGAGCAGTACTTC. Its translation: CSVKPTPYEQYF.

This clonotype has more than one count but fewer than ten. The rearrangement uses TRBV4-2 and TRBJ2-1; D possibly corresponds to TRBD1 (6 bases). The CDR3 is 18 amino acids. The V end lost 4 bases, the J end lost 0 bases, and 19 bases lay between the germline ends. CDR1 and CDR2 from the germline V gene are LGHNA and YNFKEQ. CDR3 sequence: CASSRYPAADSSYNEQFF. The DNA of the CDR3 is TGTGCCAGCAGCCGCTACCCGGCGGCGGACAGCTCCTACAATGAGCAGTTCTTC.

This chain links TRBV30 with TRBJ2-5; weak D call: TRBD2 (5 bases). The CDR3 spans 13 residues. V lost 2 bases and J 3 bases, leaving 10 bases between the germline ends. CDR1 is GTSNPN, CDR2 SVGIG, per germline (reference sequence). The CDR3 sequence is CAWSPSGKETQYF. The DNA of the CDR3 is TGTGCCTGGAGTCCCAGCGGAAAAGAGACCCAGTACTTC.

This clonotype showed up many times. Germline is not matched at one junction end, which may reflect a read error. The chain has TRBV28 and TRBJ2-3; no clear D gene. This CDR3 comprises 14 residues. Germline CDR1 and CDR2: MDHEN and SYDVKM. The CDR3 loop is CASSLWGSTNTQYF. Here the CDR3 DNA reads TGTGCCAGCAGTTTATGGGGTAGCACAAATACGCAGTATTTT.

This clonotype was counted many times. The chain couples TRBV14 to TRBJ2-7; D possibly corresponds to TRBD2 (6 bases). CDR1 SGHDN and CDR2 FVKESK come from the germline V gene. The CDR3 is made up of 14 amino acids. The V end was cut by 1 base, the J end by 2 bases, with 9 bases between. Here the CDR3 DNA reads TGTGCCAGCAGCCAAGCTCGCGGGACCTACGAGCAGTACTTC. Protein product: CASSQARGTYEQYF.

The chain has TRBV18 and TRBJ1-5, with D possibly matching TRBD1 (5 bases). The ends were cut back, 4 bases at V and 1 base at J, with 14 bases in the middle. This CDR3 contains 16 residues. CDR1 and CDR2 from the germline V gene are KGHSH and LQKENI. CDR3: CASSQSRGGSNQPQHF. The CDR3 region has the DNA TGTGCCAGCTCACAGAGCCGGGGGGGGAGCAATCAGCCCCAGCATTTT.

This clonotype occurred a few times. The rearrangement links TRBV12-3 or TRBV12-4 to TRBJ2-2; TRBD2 might be the D (5 bases). The CDR3 runs 14 residues. Trimming removed 4 bases from V and 5 bases from J, with 11 bases in between. The CDR3 sequence is CASSSHGLTGELFF. CDR3 nucleotide sequence: TGTGCCAGCAGTTCACATGGACTGACCGGGGAGCTGTTTTTT.

This clonotype occurred once. The V call is TRBV30, the J call TRBJ2-4; D is perhaps TRBD2 (5 bases). V lost 3 bases and J 11 bases, leaving 20 bases between the germline ends. CDR1 GTSNPN and CDR2 SVGIG come from the germline V gene (reference sequence). There are 14 residues in the CDR3. CDR3 protein: CAWSRGEIVAVQYF. For the CDR3, the DNA is TGTGCCTGGAGCCGTGGGGAGATAGTTGCCGTTCAGTACTTC.

The V gene is TRBV5-8, the J gene TRBJ2-6; D not resolved. Germline V CDR1 and CDR2: SGHTS, YDEGEE. Trimming removed 4 bases from V and 2 bases from J, with 13 bases in between. The CDR3 runs 16 residues. The CDR3 coding sequence is TGTGCCAGCAGCCCGAAGGGTTTGGCTGGGGCCAACGTCCTGACTTTC. The encoded protein is CASSPKGLAGANVLTF.

This clonotype occurred a few times. The rearrangement joins TRBV7-9 to TRBJ2-7; tentative D call: TRBD1 (5 bases). CDR3 length equals 14 residues. Trimming took off 5 bases at V and 2 bases at J, with 13 bases between the two ends. Germline CDR1 is SEHNR and CDR2 is FQNEAQ (reference sequence). The CDR3, as DNA: TGTGCCAGCAGCCCATGGGGCGGAGCCTACGAGCAGTACTTC. It specifies CASSPWGGAYEQYF.

This clonotype was detected ten times or more. The chain recombines TRBV12-3 or TRBV12-4 with TRBJ2-7, with a weak D call TRBD2 (6 bases). This CDR3 region has 13 residues. The germline V and J ends were trimmed by 6 bases and 6 bases, with 15 bases remaining between them. In nucleotides, the CDR3 is TGTGCCAGCAGCTTGGGACTGCGTCGCGAGCAGTACTTC. It yields the protein CASSLGLRREQYF.

The table lists this clonotype with many counts. This sequence joins TRBV30 and TRBJ1-2, with 9 bases that match TRBD1. CDR1 and CDR2 (germline): GTSNPN, SVGIG (reference sequence). The CDR3 contains 13 residues. J was trimmed by 5 bases and V by 0 bases; bases with no gene match: 1. Here the CDR3 DNA reads TGTGCCTGGAGTGTGGGGACAGGGTATGGCTACACCTTC. Translation: CAWSVGTGYGYTF. The full variable domain, completed using reference TRBV30 and TRBJ1-2, is SQTIHQWPATLVQPVGSPLSLECTVEGTSNPNLYWYRQAAGRGLQLLFYSVGIGQISSEVPQNLSASRPQDRQFILSSKKLLLSDSGFYLCAWSVGTGYGYTFGSGTRLTVV.

Of note for this clonotype: It may be a read error: a sequence one base away is much more abundant. The genes are TRBV27 and TRBJ2-7; possibly TRBD1 for D (5 bases). The DNA end is more similar to TRBJ2-1, so the J call may be wrong. Germline lookup yields CDR1 MNHEY and CDR2 SMNVEV (reference sequence). The CDR3 sequence is 14 residues long. The CDR3 spells CASRVQGFSYEQFF. Here the CDR3 DNA reads TGTGCCAGCAGGGTCCAGGGCTTTTCTTACGAGCAGTTCTTC.

This rearrangement joins TRBV29-1 to TRBJ2-1; the match to TRBD1 covers 7 bases. This CDR3 spans 12 amino acids. The J segment lost 4 bases and the V segment lost 7 bases, leaving 4 bases of the junction unmatched. Germline values: CDR1 SQVTM, CDR2 ANQGSEA. CDR3 sequence reads: CSEGTAYNEQFF. The CDR3, as DNA: TGCAGCGAGGGGACAGCATACAATGAGCAGTTCTTC.

This clonotype was observed many times. This chain uses TRBV7-2 with TRBJ2-1, with unresolved D. V was shortened by 5 bases and J by 6 bases, with 8 bases between the two germline ends. Per the germline V gene, CDR1 is SGHTA and CDR2 is FQGNSA. The CDR3 length is 12 residues. The CDR3, as DNA: TGTGCCAGCAGCCCTTTGGGCAATGAGCAGTTCTTC. Its protein product is CASSPLGNEQFF.

This clonotype was found many times. The rearrangement uses TRBV20-1 and TRBJ2-5, with TRBD2 matching over 12 bases. CDR1 and CDR2 (germline): DFQATT, SNEGSKA (reference sequence). The V gene end was trimmed by 3 bases and the J gene end by 5 bases; junction bases not matched to a gene: 4. The CDR3 runs 14 residues. CDR3 DNA sequence: TGCAGTGCTAGCCGACTAGCGGGAGTGGAGACCCAGTACTTC. Encoded protein: CSASRLAGVETQYF.

The chain joins TRBV10-3 to TRBJ1-4; D is unresolved. CDR1 is ENHRY, CDR2 SYGVKD, per germline. The CDR3 contains 16 residues. V lost 10 bases to trimming and J lost 6 bases, with 24 bases between them. CDR3 nucleotides: TGTGCCAGCAGGAACCCTCGCCATGGAGCAGATGAAAAACTGTTTTTT. It translates to CASRNPRHGADEKLFF.

The rearrangement uses TRBV19 and TRBJ1-2; 10 positions agree with TRBD1. The CDR3 covers 17 residues. With V trimmed by 4 bases and J by 8 bases, 16 bases remained unmatched. Germline values: CDR1 LNHDA, CDR2 SQIVND (reference sequence). CDR3 sequence reads: CASSSGGMDRGSRGYTF. The CDR3 DNA follows: TGTGCCAGTAGTAGTGGAGGCATGGACAGGGGGAGTAGAGGCTACACCTTC.

The table lists this clonotype with many counts. This rearrangement joins TRBV9 to TRBJ1-5; 8 bases are shared with TRBD1. The germline V gene encodes CDR1 SGDLS and CDR2 YYNGEE. V was pared by 2 bases and J by 9 bases, with 7 bases of the junction left unmatched. This CDR3 comprises 14 residues. The CDR3: CASSVGQGSAPQHF. In DNA, the CDR3 is TGTGCCAGCAGCGTTGGACAGGGAAGTGCGCCCCAGCATTTT. Full variable domain (missing parts from reference TRBV9 and TRBJ1-5): DSGVTQTPKHLITATGQRVTLRCSPRSGDLSVYWYQQSLDQGLQFLIQYYNGEERAKGNILERFSAQQFPDLHSELNLSSLELGDSALYFCASSVGQGSAPQHFGDGTRLSIL.

This clonotype was seen at least ten times. This chain uses TRBV29-1 with TRBJ1-2, with TRBD1 matching 7 bases. This CDR3 region has 16 residues. The ends lost 2 bases at V and 4 bases at J; junction bases unmatched: 13. Germline loops: CDR1 SQVTM, CDR2 ANQGSEA. The CDR3: CSVEPRGPTVSYGYTF. The CDR3 bases are TGCAGCGTTGAACCGAGGGGGCCAACCGTCTCCTATGGCTACACCTTC.

This clonotype was found many times. This CDR3 is CASSLLTYYEQYF. The CDR3 DNA sequence: TGTGCCAGCAGTCTCCTCACATACTACGAGCAGTACTTC. The J gene is TRBJ2-7, the V gene TRBV12-3 or TRBV12-4; D remains ambiguous. Trimming stripped 5 bases from V and 3 bases from J, with 11 bases between. This CDR3 contains 13 residues.

This clonotype was observed at least ten times. This sequence joins TRBV10-3 and TRBJ2-5; weak D call: TRBD2 (5 bases). Germline loops: CDR1 ENHRY, CDR2 SYGVKD. The CDR3 has 13 residues. V lost 6 bases and J lost 5, with 13 bases in between. CDR3 sequence (DNA): TGTGCCATCAGCAAGGGAGTTGGCGAGACCCAGTACTTC. Its protein is CAISKGVGETQYF.

There are many counts of this clonotype. The genes are TRBV30 and TRBJ2-7; D is perhaps TRBD2 (6 bases). CDR1 is GTSNPN and CDR2 is SVGIG in the germline V gene (reference sequence). This CDR3 has 12 residues. The V and J ends lost 3 bases and 1 base respectively, with 7 bases between them. This CDR3 is CAWRRGSYEQYF. Written as DNA, the CDR3 is TGTGCCTGGAGACGGGGGTCCTACGAGCAGTACTTC.

The gene calls are TRBV4-3 and TRBJ1-5; 9 bases are shared with TRBD1. The CDR3 spans 15 residues. J lost 7 bases, V lost 3 bases, and 7 bases had no gene match. Germline values: CDR1 LGHNA, CDR2 YSLEER. The chain's CDR3 is CASSQGTGRGQPQHF. Here the CDR3 DNA reads TGCGCCAGCAGCCAGGGGACAGGGAGGGGACAGCCCCAGCATTTT.